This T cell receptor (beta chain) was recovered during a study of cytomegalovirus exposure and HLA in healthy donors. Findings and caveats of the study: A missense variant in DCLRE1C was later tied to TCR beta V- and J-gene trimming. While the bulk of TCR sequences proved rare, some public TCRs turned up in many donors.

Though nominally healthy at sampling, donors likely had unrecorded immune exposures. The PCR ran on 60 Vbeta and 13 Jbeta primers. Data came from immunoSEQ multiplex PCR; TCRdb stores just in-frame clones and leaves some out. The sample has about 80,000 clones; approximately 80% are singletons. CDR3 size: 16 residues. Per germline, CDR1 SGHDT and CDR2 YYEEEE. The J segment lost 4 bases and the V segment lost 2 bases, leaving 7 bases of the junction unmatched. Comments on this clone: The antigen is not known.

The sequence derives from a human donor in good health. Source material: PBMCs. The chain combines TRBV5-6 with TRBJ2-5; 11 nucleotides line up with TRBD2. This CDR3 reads CASSFNSGGARETQYF. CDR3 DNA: TGTGCCAGCAGCTTCAATAGCGGGGGGGCCCGAGAGACCCAGTACTTC.